These 19 T cell receptor beta chains originate from one sample sequenced in a study of regulatory T cells in long-lasting Graves disease. Time point specified: persistent/refractory GD, antithyroid drugs over 5 years with positive TRAb. After RNA was extracted from PBMCs, the TCR library was made from it. Building the TCR beta libraries relied on iRepertoire HTBI primers, and CDR3 regions underwent Arm-PCR. TCRdb redid the calling of the multiplex PCR reads with MiXCR, one entry per CDR3 protein. The sample has 700,000 or so distinct CDR3 sequences, 30% seen once. The material sequenced was peripheral blood mononuclear cells (PBMCs), taken when the disease was refractory, from a patient treated with antithyroid drugs. These receptors were collected from a female donor with Graves disease.

With regard to this clonotype: A junction end diverges from the germline sequence, so it may reflect a read error. The CDR3 reads CASTRGGTEGFF. The CDR3 region has the DNA TGTGCCAGCACTCGGGGGGGCACTGAAGGTTTCTTT. The chain combines TRBV25-1 with TRBJ1-1; possibly TRBD1 for D (6 bases). Germline assignment: CDR1 MGHDK and CDR2 SYGVNS. This CDR3 is built from 12 residues.

The gene calls are TRBV29-1 and TRBJ1-1, with 7 bases aligning to TRBD1. Germline CDR1 SQVTM, CDR2 ANQGSEA. The CDR3 length is 14 residues. Trimming cost V 4 bases and J 1 base; bases outside gene matches: 6. CDR3 amino acids: CSVVETGTNTEAFF. CDR3 DNA: TGCAGCGTTGTAGAGACAGGGACGAACACTGAAGCTTTCTTT.

This clonotype was seen a handful of times. V and J are TRBV6-5 and TRBJ1-2; perhaps TRBD1 as D (6 bases). This CDR3 region has 16 residues. CDR1 MNHEY and CDR2 SVGAGI come from the germline V gene. V lost 2 bases, J lost 0 bases, and 13 bases lay in between. Here the CDR3 DNA reads TGTGCCAGCAGTTACCTGACACAGGGATCTAACTATGGCTACACCTTC. Translation: CASSYLTQGSNYGYTF.

This clonotype was seen many times. The V and J genes are TRBV28 and TRBJ1-1; no clear D. CDR3 length equals 11 residues. The germline V gene encodes CDR1 MDHEN and CDR2 SYDVKM. Deletions cut 2 bases from V and 7 bases from J, with 5 bases between. The chain's CDR3 is CASSLNGEAFF. The CDR3 nucleotides read TGTGCCAGCAGTTTAAACGGTGAAGCTTTCTTT.

The rearrangement uses TRBV11-2 and TRBJ1-2; possible D gene TRBD1, 5 bases. V lost 1 base and J 4 bases, leaving 16 bases between the germline ends. Germline V CDR1 and CDR2: SGHAT, FQNNGV. CDR3 length: 16 residues. In nucleotides, the CDR3 is TGTGCCAGCAGCTTAGGGGGCTGGGGTAAGAGCTATGGCTACACCTTC. Translated: CASSLGGWGKSYGYTF.

The V call is TRBV6-5, the J call TRBJ1-5; weak D call: TRBD1 (5 bases). The V and J ends lost 2 bases and 4 bases respectively, with 9 bases between them. CDR1 is MNHEY and CDR2 is SVGAGI in the germline V gene. The CDR3 is 14 residues long. The CDR3 region is CASSYPSGNQPQHF. The CDR3 nucleotides are TGTGCCAGCAGTTACCCATCAGGGAATCAGCCCCAGCATTTT.

This chain uses TRBV12-3 or TRBV12-4 with TRBJ1-4, with D perhaps matching TRBD1 (6 bases). Trimming cost V 3 bases and J 7 bases, with 6 bases left between them. This CDR3 has 12 residues. This CDR3 is CASSLDSEKLFF. CDR3 DNA: TGTGCCAGCAGTTTGGACAGTGAAAAACTGTTTTTT.

This clonotype has only a few counts. The chain combines TRBV6-1 with TRBJ1-5; TRBD1 aligns across 8 bases. This CDR3 has 16 amino acids. Per the germline V gene, CDR1 is MNHNS and CDR2 is SASEGT. Trimming at V came to 8 bases and at J to 1 base, leaving 10 bases not matched to a gene. The CDR3 here is CASWRQGSVSNQPQHF. Here the CDR3 DNA reads TGTGCCAGCTGGCGACAGGGGTCCGTAAGCAATCAGCCCCAGCATTTT.

This rearrangement joins TRBV3-1 to TRBJ2-7; 8 positions match TRBD2. The CDR3 spans 13 residues. From germline, CDR1 is LGHDT and CDR2 YNNKEL (reference sequence). The V gene end was trimmed by 4 bases and the J gene end by 7 bases; junction bases not matched to a gene: 6. The CDR3 DNA reads TGTGCCAGCAGCCGGACCCAGCGGGAGGAGCAGTACTTC. It is translated as CASSRTQREEQYF.

This clonotype was picked up one time. V and J are TRBV14 and TRBJ2-5; no clear D. Germline CDR1 reads SGHDN; CDR2 reads FVKESK. V lost 3 bases and J 5 bases, leaving 16 bases between the germline ends. CDR3 length: 15 residues. DNA of the CDR3: TGTGCCAGCAGCCATGGTAAAAATTTGTTGGAGACCCAGTACTTC. Its translation is CASSHGKNLLETQYF.

In its sample, this clonotype was seen a few times. This rearrangement joins TRBV5-1 to TRBJ1-1; D perhaps matches TRBD1 (6 bases). V lost 2 bases and J lost 4, with 18 bases in between. CDR1 and CDR2 (germline): SGHRS, YFSETQ. The CDR3 runs 16 residues. CDR3 bases: TGCGCCAGCAGCTTTAGACAGGCCCAACGGGGCACTGAAGCTTTCTTT. This gives the protein CASSFRQAQRGTEAFF.

There are many counts of this clonotype. The chain is built from TRBV7-9 and TRBJ1-1; D not certain. V lost 1 base and J 0 bases, leaving 9 bases between the germline ends. CDR1 and CDR2 from the germline V gene are SEHNR and FQNEAQ (reference sequence). The CDR3 is made up of 15 amino acids. The CDR3 sequence is CASSLVPSMNTEAFF. The CDR3 DNA reads TGTGCCAGCAGCTTAGTCCCATCCATGAACACTGAAGCTTTCTTT. The full variable domain, with the rest looked up from reference TRBV7-9 and TRBJ1-1, is DTGVSQNPRHKITKRGQNVTFRCDPISEHNRLYWYRQTLGQGPEFLTYFQNEAQLEKSRLLSDRFSAERPKGSFSTLEIQRTEQGDSAMYLCASSLVPSMNTEAFFGQGTRLTVV.

This clonotype was detected many times. This sequence joins TRBV11-2 and TRBJ2-7; 7 nucleotides line up with TRBD1. This CDR3 spans 18 amino acids. Germline CDR1 reads SGHAT; CDR2 reads FQNNGV. V lost 1 base to trimming and J lost 0 bases; unmatched junction nucleotides: 12. As DNA, the CDR3 is TGTGCCAGCAGCTTAGGATCCAGGTCGGACAGGTACTCCTACGAGCAGTACTTC. Encoded protein: CASSLGSRSDRYSYEQYF.

In its sample, this clonotype was seen many times. This chain joins TRBV28 and TRBJ1-1, with D perhaps matching TRBD1 (6 bases). The germline V gene has CDR1 MDHEN and CDR2 SYDVKM. Trimming left V 4 bases short and J 0 bases short, with 12 bases between. The CDR3 has 15 amino acids. CDR3 protein: CASSWTGQLNTEAFF. The CDR3 bases are TGTGCCAGCAGTTGGACCGGACAGCTGAACACTGAAGCTTTCTTT.

This chain links TRBV7-2 with TRBJ1-1; D unresolved. Trimming cost V 0 bases and J 11 bases, with 16 bases left between them. CDR1 is SGHTA and CDR2 is FQGNSA in the germline V gene. The CDR3 totals 14 residues. The CDR3 reads CASSLANPVTRAFF. The CDR3 coding sequence is TGTGCCAGCAGCTTAGCGAATCCAGTCACTAGGGCTTTCTTT.

This clonotype has only a few counts. This chain connects TRBV28 to TRBJ1-4; D is possibly TRBD1 (6 bases). Trimming left V 5 bases short and J 8 bases short, with 15 bases between. This CDR3 has 14 residues. The germline CDR1 and CDR2 sequences are MDHEN and SYDVKM. The CDR3 spells CASSLGGAWEKLFF. In DNA form, the CDR3 reads TGTGCCAGCAGTCTCGGGGGGGCGTGGGAAAAACTGTTTTTT.

The chain has TRBV12-3 or TRBV12-4 and TRBJ2-7; either TRBD1 or TRBD2 may fit D (5 bases each). Between the trimmed V and J ends, which lost 6 bases and 0 bases, there was a span of 12 bases. The CDR3 has 14 amino acids. The DNA of the CDR3 is TGTGCCAGCAGACCTTATGGGGGCTCCTACGAGCAGTACTTC. Its translation is CASRPYGGSYEQYF.

This clonotype came up many times. The chain couples TRBV2 to TRBJ1-2; 8 nucleotides match TRBD1. The CDR3 covers 17 residues. From germline, CDR1 is SNHLY and CDR2 FYNNEI. V was clipped by 5 bases and J by 3 bases; unmatched bases: 14. The CDR3 DNA follows: TGTGCCAGCAGTCCCCTCAAGGACAGGGTTTATCACTATGGCTACACCTTC. Protein sequence: CASSPLKDRVYHYGYTF.

The table lists this clonotype with a few counts. The chain combines TRBV3-1 with TRBJ1-2; 8 bases match TRBD1. Germline lookup yields CDR1 LGHDT and CDR2 YNNKEL (reference sequence). The CDR3 has 14 amino acids. V lost 3 bases and J lost 6; bases outside the gene matches: 6. In DNA, the CDR3 is TGTGCCAGCAGCCACCTCGGGACAGGAGATGGCTACACCTTC. Its translation: CASSHLGTGDGYTF.